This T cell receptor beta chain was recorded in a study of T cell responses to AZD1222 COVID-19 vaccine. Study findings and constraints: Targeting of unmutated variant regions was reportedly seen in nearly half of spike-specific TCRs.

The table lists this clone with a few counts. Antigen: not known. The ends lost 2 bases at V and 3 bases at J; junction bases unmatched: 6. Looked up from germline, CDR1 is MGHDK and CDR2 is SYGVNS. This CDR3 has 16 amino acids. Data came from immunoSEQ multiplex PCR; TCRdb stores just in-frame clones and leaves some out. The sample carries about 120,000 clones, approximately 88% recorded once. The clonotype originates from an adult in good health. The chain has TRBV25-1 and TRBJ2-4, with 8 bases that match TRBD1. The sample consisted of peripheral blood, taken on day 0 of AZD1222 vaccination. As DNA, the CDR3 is TGTGCCAGCAGTGAAACTGGACAGGGCTACAAAAACATTCAGTACTTC. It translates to CASSETGQGYKNIQYF.